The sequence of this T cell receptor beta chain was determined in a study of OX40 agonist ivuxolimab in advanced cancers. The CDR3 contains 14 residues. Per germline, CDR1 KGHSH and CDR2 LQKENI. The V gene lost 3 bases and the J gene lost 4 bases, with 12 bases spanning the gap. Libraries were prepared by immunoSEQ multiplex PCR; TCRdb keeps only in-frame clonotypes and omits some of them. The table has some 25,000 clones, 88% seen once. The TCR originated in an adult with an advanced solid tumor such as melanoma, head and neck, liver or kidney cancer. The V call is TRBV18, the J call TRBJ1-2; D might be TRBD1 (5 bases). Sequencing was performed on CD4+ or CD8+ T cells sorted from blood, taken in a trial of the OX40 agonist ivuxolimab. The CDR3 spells CASSPGTEGYGYTF. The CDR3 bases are TGTGCCAGCTCACCCGGGACGGAAGGCTATGGCTACACCTTC.